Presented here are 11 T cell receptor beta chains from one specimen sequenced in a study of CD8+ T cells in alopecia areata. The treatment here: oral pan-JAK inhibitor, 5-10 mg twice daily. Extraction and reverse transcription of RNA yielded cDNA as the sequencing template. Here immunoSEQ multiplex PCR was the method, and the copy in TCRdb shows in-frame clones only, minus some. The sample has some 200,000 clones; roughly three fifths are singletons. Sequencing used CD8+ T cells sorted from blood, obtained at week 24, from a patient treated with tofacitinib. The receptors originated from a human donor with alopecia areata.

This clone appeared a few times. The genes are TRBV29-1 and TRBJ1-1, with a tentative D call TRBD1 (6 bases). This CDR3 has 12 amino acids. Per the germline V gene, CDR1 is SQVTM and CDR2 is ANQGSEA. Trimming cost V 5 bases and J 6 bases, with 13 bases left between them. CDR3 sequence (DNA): TGCAGCGTTACAGGGTTACGACCTGAAGCTTTCTTT. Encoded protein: CSVTGLRPEAFF.

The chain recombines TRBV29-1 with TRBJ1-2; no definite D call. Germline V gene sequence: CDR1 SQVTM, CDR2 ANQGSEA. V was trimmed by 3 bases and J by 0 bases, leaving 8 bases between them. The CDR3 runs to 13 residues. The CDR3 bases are TGCAGCGTTGAGGATCCTTCTAACTATGGCTACACCTTC. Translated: CSVEDPSNYGYTF. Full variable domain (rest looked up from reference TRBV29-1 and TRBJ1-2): SAVISQKPSRDICQRGTSLTIQCQVDSQVTMMFWYRQQPGQSLTLIATANQGSEATYESGFVIDKFPISRPNLTFSTLTVSNMSPEDSSIYLCSVEDPSNYGYTFGSGTRLTVV.

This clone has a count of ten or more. The DNA for the CDR3 is TGTGCCACCAGCAGAGATAGAACGAATATGAACACTGAAGCTTTCTTT. This translates into CATSRDRTNMNTEAFF. The chain joins TRBV15 to TRBJ1-1; D is unresolved. Germline V gives CDR1 LNHNV, CDR2 YYDKDF (reference sequence). There are 16 residues in the CDR3. The V and J ends lost 0 bases and 0 bases respectively, with 11 bases between them.

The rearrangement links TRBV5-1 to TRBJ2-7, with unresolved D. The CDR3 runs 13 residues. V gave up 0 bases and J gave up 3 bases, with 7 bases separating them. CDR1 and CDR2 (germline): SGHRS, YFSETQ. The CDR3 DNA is TGCGCCAGCAGCTTGGAGTACGGCTACGAGCAGTACTTC. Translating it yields CASSLEYGYEQYF.

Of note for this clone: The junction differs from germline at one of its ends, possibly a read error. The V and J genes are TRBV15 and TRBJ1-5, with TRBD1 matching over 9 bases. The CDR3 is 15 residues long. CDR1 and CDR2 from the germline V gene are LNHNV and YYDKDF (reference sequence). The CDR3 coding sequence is TGTGCCACCAGCGGAGACAGGGGGAGCAATCAGCCCCAGCATTTT. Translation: CATSGDRGSNQPQHF.

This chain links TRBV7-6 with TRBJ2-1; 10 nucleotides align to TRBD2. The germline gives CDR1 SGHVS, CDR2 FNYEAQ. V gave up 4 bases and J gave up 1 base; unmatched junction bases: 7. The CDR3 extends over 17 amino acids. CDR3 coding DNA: TGTGCCAGCAGCTCCCGAATAGCGGGGGGATCCTACAATGAGCAGTTCTTC. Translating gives CASSSRIAGGSYNEQFF.

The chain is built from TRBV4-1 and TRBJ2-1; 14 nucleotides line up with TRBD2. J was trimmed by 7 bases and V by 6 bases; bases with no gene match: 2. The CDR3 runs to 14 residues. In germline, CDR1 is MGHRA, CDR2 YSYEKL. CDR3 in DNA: TGCGCCAGCAGTCGGACTAGCGGGGGGAATGAGCAGTTCTTC. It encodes CASSRTSGGNEQFF.

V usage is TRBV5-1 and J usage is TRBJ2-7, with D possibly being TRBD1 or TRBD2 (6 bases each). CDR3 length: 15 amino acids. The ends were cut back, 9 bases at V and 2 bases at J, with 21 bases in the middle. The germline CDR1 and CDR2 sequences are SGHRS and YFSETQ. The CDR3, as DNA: TGCGCCACCGCGGGAAACGGGACACTAGCCTACGAGCAGTACTTC. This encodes CATAGNGTLAYEQYF.

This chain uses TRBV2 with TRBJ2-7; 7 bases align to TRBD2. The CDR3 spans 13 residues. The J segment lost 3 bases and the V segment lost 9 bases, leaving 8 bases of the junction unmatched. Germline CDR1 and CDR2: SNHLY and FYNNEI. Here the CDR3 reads CARGAGVHYEQYF. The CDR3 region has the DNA TGTGCCAGAGGGGCGGGGGTCCACTACGAGCAGTACTTC.

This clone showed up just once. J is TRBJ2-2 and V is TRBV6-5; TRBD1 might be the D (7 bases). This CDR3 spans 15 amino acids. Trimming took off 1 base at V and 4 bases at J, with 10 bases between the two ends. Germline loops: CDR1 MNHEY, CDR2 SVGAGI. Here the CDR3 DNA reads TGTGCCAGCAGTTACTTCCAGGGGGGCACCGGGGAGCTGTTTTTT. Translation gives CASSYFQGGTGELFF.

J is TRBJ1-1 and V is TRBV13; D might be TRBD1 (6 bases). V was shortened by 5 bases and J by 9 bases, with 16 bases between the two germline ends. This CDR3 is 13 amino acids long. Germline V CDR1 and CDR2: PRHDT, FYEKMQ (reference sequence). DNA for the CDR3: TGTGCCAGCAGCCCGGAGGGGGGCAGGAAAGCTTTCTTT. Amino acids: CASSPEGGRKAFF.